This is a list of T cell receptor beta chains from one sample in a study of shared clonotypes between healthy human individuals. Profiling relied on immunoSEQ multiplex PCR, and the TCRdb table lists in-frame clones only, not all of them. Altogether around 2,000,000 clones are present, 85% to 95% being singletons, with the ten largest covering 0.1% to 0.15%. The sequenced material came from naive CD4+ T cells sorted from blood. These receptors originate from a man in his late teens or twenties in good health. Each CDR3 is given with its conserved first and last residue. The D gene is left open where the match is weak. Clone size, where shown, is once, few, many, or a class for clones that have expanded.

D: NA; size: NA; J: TRBJ1-5; V: TRBV6-1; length: 13; DNA: TGTGCCAGCAGTACGGAGGGGAATCAGCCCCAGCATTTT; CDR3: CASSTEGNQPQHF
D: NA; size: NA; J: TRBJ1-1; V: TRBV30; length: 16; DNA: TGTGCCTGGAGTGACACAGGCCTTCGGGTGAACACTGAAGCTTTCTTT; CDR3: CAWSDTGLRVNTEAFF
D: TRBD1; size: NA; J: TRBJ1-4; V: TRBV6-6; length: 14; DNA: TGTGCCAGCAGTCGAGGACAGGGGGCGGAAAAACTGTTTTTT; CDR3: CASSRGQGAEKLFF
D: NA; size: NA; J: TRBJ2-1; V: TRBV7-6; length: 12; DNA: TGTGCCAGCAGCTTAGTATTCGATGAGCAGTTCTTC; CDR3: CASSLVFDEQFF
D: TRBD1; size: NA; J: TRBJ1-5; V: TRBV2; length: 14; DNA: TGTGCCAGCAGGGGAGAACAGGGGACGCAGCCCCAGCATTTT; CDR3: CASRGEQGTQPQHF
D: NA; size: NA; J: TRBJ1-4; V: TRBV10-3; length: 15; DNA: TGTGCCATCAGTGACCCTGCGGGGAGTAGTGAAAAACTGTTTTTT; CDR3: CAISDPAGSSEKLFF
D: NA; size: NA; J: TRBJ2-7; V: TRBV5-1; length: 12; DNA: TGCGCCAGCCAAACTCAGGGTAACGAGCAGTACTTC; CDR3: CASQTQGNEQYF
D: NA; size: NA; J: TRBJ1-2; V: TRBV28; length: 15; DNA: TGTGCCAGCAGTTTGCCCGGAAAAATAAACTATGGCTACACCTTC; CDR3: CASSLPGKINYGYTF
D: NA; size: NA; J: TRBJ2-5; V: TRBV6-5; length: 12; DNA: TGTGCCAGCAGCGGGACTTGGGAGACCCAGTACTTC; CDR3: CASSGTWETQYF
D: TRBD1; size: NA; J: TRBJ2-2; V: TRBV2; length: 16; DNA: TGTGCCAGCAAGGTTCCCGGGACAGGGAACACCGGGGAGCTGTTTTTT; CDR3: CASKVPGTGNTGELFF
D: NA; size: NA; J: TRBJ1-6; V: TRBV6-5; length: 16; DNA: TGTGCCAGCAGTTTGCGACAGGTAGCTCCTAATTCACCCCTCCACTTT; CDR3: CASSLRQVAPNSPLHF
D: NA; size: NA; J: TRBJ2-5; V: TRBV20-1; length: 10; DNA: TGCAGTGCCCACCCAGCGTCCCAGTACTTC; CDR3: CSAHPASQYF
D: NA; size: NA; J: TRBJ1-3; V: TRBV6-5; length: 13; DNA: TGTGCCAGCAGTCCGGGGGGTGGAAACACCATATATTTT; CDR3: CASSPGGGNTIYF
D: NA; size: NA; J: TRBJ2-3; V: TRBV18; length: 14; DNA: TGTGCCAGCTCACAAGTGTCCCTCGGGGATACGCAGTATTTT; CDR3: CASSQVSLGDTQYF
D: NA; size: NA; J: TRBJ2-6; V: TRBV18; length: 18; DNA: TGTGCCAGCTCACAAGACGTGGCAGGGGACACTGGGGCCAACGTCCTGACTTTC; CDR3: CASSQDVAGDTGANVLTF
D: TRBD1; size: once; J: TRBJ2-4; V: TRBV28; length: 19; DNA: TGTGCCAGCAGCCTAACAGGGGACCCTACTAAGTTAGCCAAAAACATTCAGTACTTC; CDR3: CASSLTGDPTKLAKNIQYF
D: TRBD1; size: once; J: TRBJ1-2; V: TRBV28; length: 14; DNA: TGTGCCAGCAGGGGGACAGGGAATAACTATGGCTACACCTTC; CDR3: CASRGTGNNYGYTF
D: NA; size: NA; J: TRBJ2-7; V: TRBV10-2; length: 11; DNA: TGCGCCAGCACTTCCTCCTACGAGCAGTACTTC; CDR3: CASTSSYEQYF
D: TRBD1; size: NA; J: TRBJ2-7; V: TRBV6-1; length: 12; DNA: TGTGCCACTGGACAGGGTTTCAACGAGCAGTACTTC; CDR3: CATGQGFNEQYF
D: NA; size: NA; J: TRBJ2-3; V: TRBV4-1; length: 15; DNA: TGCGCCAGCAGCCAAGCGCCCCATAGCACAGATACGCAGTATTTT; CDR3: CASSQAPHSTDTQYF
D: NA; size: NA; J: TRBJ1-4; V: TRBV18; length: 14; DNA: TGTGCCAGCTCACCAAGAGCAACTAATGAAAAACTGTTTTTT; CDR3: CASSPRATNEKLFF
D: NA; size: NA; J: TRBJ1-1; V: TRBV4-1; length: 15; DNA: TGCGCCAGCAGCCAAGATTTGATACCGAACACTGAAGCTTTCTTT; CDR3: CASSQDLIPNTEAFF
D: NA; size: NA; J: TRBJ2-3; V: TRBV19; length: 16; DNA: TGTGCCAGTAGACCTTCCCCGGGGGCCTCGGCAGATACGCAGTATTTT; CDR3: CASRPSPGASADTQYF
D: TRBD1; size: NA; J: TRBJ1-1; V: TRBV19; length: 19; DNA: TGTGCCAGTAGTATAGTAGGACTTCCGGGACAGGGGTTGAACACTGAAGCTTTCTTT; CDR3: CASSIVGLPGQGLNTEAFF
D: NA; size: NA; J: TRBJ2-1; V: TRBV7-9; length: 15; DNA: TGTGCCAGCAGCTTAGATAGGGGAGCCTACAATGAGCAGTTCTTC; CDR3: CASSLDRGAYNEQFF
D: NA; size: NA; J: TRBJ1-2; V: TRBV6-5; length: 13; DNA: TGTGCCAGCAGTTACGACCGGCTGTGGGGCTACACCTTC; CDR3: CASSYDRLWGYTF
D: NA; size: NA; J: TRBJ1-5; V: TRBV10-3; length: 13; DNA: TGTGCCATCAGTGAAGGTGGCAATCAGCCCCAGCATTTT; CDR3: CAISEGGNQPQHF
D: NA; size: NA; J: TRBJ1-6; V: TRBV6-5; length: 13; DNA: TGTGCCAGCAAAACAGGGATCAATTCACCCCTCCACTTT; CDR3: CASKTGINSPLHF
D: TRBD1; size: once; J: TRBJ2-5; V: TRBV7-2; length: 14; DNA: TGTGCCAGCTCTTTGACAGGGGGTCTAGAGACCCAGTACTTC; CDR3: CASSLTGGLETQYF
D: NA; size: NA; J: TRBJ1-1; V: TRBV18; length: 14; DNA: TGTGCCAGCTCACCCGGGCCCGAAAACACTGAAGCTTTCTTT; CDR3: CASSPGPENTEAFF
D: NA; size: NA; J: TRBJ2-2; V: TRBV6-6; length: 14; DNA: TGTGCCAGCAGTTTGGACAGACAAACCGGGGAGCTGTTTTTT; CDR3: CASSLDRQTGELFF
D: NA; size: NA; J: TRBJ2-4; V: TRBV18; length: 16; DNA: TGTGCCAGCTCACCACCGGATAAGAGTGCCAAAAACATTCAGTACTTC; CDR3: CASSPPDKSAKNIQYF
D: NA; size: NA; J: TRBJ2-5; V: TRBV2; length: 13; DNA: TGTGCCAGCAGCTTCAGGGGGGGAGAGACCCAGTACTTC; CDR3: CASSFRGGETQYF
D: NA; size: NA; J: TRBJ1-6; V: TRBV30; length: 14; DNA: TGTGCCTGGAGTGTTCAGGGACCTAATTCACCCCTCCACTTT; CDR3: CAWSVQGPNSPLHF
D: NA; size: few; J: TRBJ2-2; V: TRBV11-2; length: 13; DNA: TGTGCCAGCAGCTTACCGGTTGGCGGGGAGCTGTTTTTT; CDR3: CASSLPVGGELFF
D: NA; size: NA; J: TRBJ1-1; V: TRBV2; length: 12; DNA: TGTGCCAGCAGCCGGGACACCGGTGAAGCTTTCTTT; CDR3: CASSRDTGEAFF
D: NA; size: once; J: TRBJ2-7; V: TRBV11-2; length: 15; DNA: TGTGCCAGCAGCACTTCGACGTCTGCCACCTACGAGCAGTACTTC; CDR3: CASSTSTSATYEQYF
D: NA; size: NA; J: TRBJ2-6; V: TRBV5-1; length: 15; DNA: TGCGCCAGCAGCTTGGAAAGGGTTGGGGCCAACGTCCTGACTTTC; CDR3: CASSLERVGANVLTF
D: TRBD1; size: once; J: TRBJ2-4; V: TRBV6-1; length: 14; DNA: TGTGCCAGCAGCCGACAGGGTGGCAAAAACATTCAGTACTTC; CDR3: CASSRQGGKNIQYF
D: NA; size: NA; J: TRBJ2-7; V: TRBV7-2; length: 11; DNA: TGTGCCAGCAGGATCTCCTACGAGCAGTACTTC; CDR3: CASRISYEQYF
D: NA; size: NA; J: TRBJ1-4; V: TRBV5-1; length: 13; DNA: TGCGCCAGCAGCTTGTGGCAGGGTGAAAAACTGTTTTTT; CDR3: CASSLWQGEKLFF
D: NA; size: NA; J: TRBJ2-1; V: TRBV6-1; length: 11; DNA: TGTGCCAGCAGACGGAGTACTGAGCAGTTCTTC; CDR3: CASRRSTEQFF
D: TRBD1; size: NA; J: TRBJ2-7; V: TRBV28; length: 16; DNA: TGTGCCAGCAGTTTCTCTAGGGGGACAGGAGGCAAAGAGCAGTACTTC; CDR3: CASSFSRGTGGKEQYF
D: NA; size: NA; J: TRBJ2-5; V: TRBV6-5; length: 12; DNA: TGTGCCAGCAGCCGGTATAGGGAGACCCAGTACTTC; CDR3: CASSRYRETQYF
D: TRBD2; size: NA; J: TRBJ2-1; V: TRBV5-1; length: 16; DNA: TGCGCCAGCAGCTTGGCCGCTAGCGGGCTTTACAATGAGCAGTTCTTC; CDR3: CASSLAASGLYNEQFF
D: NA; size: NA; J: TRBJ1-1; V: TRBV7-8; length: 14; DNA: TGTGCCAGCAGCTTAATGTGGGGGGGAACTGAAGCTTTCTTT; CDR3: CASSLMWGGTEAFF
D: TRBD1; size: NA; J: TRBJ2-7; V: TRBV10-3; length: 14; DNA: TGTGCCATCAGTGAAGAGGCAGGGGGATTCGGGCAGTACTTC; CDR3: CAISEEAGGFGQYF
D: TRBD2; size: NA; J: TRBJ2-5; V: TRBV5-1; length: 16; DNA: TGCGCCAGCAGCTTGGTCGTTGGCCTAGCGGGGGAGACCCAGTACTTC; CDR3: CASSLVVGLAGETQYF
D: NA; size: NA; J: TRBJ2-4; V: TRBV5-4; length: 15; DNA: TGTGCCAGCAGCCCCGAACCAGGGACCAAAAACATTCAGTACTTC; CDR3: CASSPEPGTKNIQYF
D: NA; size: NA; J: TRBJ1-5; V: TRBV5-1; length: 14; DNA: TGCGCCAGCAGCCCGGATGGGGGGAATCAGCCCCAGCATTTT; CDR3: CASSPDGGNQPQHF
D: TRBD1; size: NA; J: TRBJ1-4; V: TRBV19; length: 13; DNA: TGTGCCAGTAGAGACAGGGAGGATGAAAAACTGTTTTTT; CDR3: CASRDREDEKLFF
D: TRBD2; size: NA; J: TRBJ2-3; V: TRBV7-9; length: 18; DNA: TGTGCCAGCAGCCGAGGACTAGCGGGAGGACTGGGGACAGATACGCAGTATTTT; CDR3: CASSRGLAGGLGTDTQYF
D: TRBD1; size: NA; J: TRBJ2-7; V: TRBV7-2; length: 15; DNA: TGTGCCAGCACCCTAAGGGGCCAGGGGGCCAATGAGCAGTACTTC; CDR3: CASTLRGQGANEQYF
D: NA; size: NA; J: TRBJ1-5; V: TRBV19; length: 15; DNA: TGTGCCAGTAGTATAGGGCAGGTTATCAATCAGCCCCAGCATTTT; CDR3: CASSIGQVINQPQHF
D: NA; size: NA; J: TRBJ1-4; V: TRBV5-1; length: 15; DNA: TGCGCCAGCAGCTTGGAGGGCTCTCGGGGTGAAAAACTGTTTTTT; CDR3: CASSLEGSRGEKLFF
D: TRBD2; size: NA; J: TRBJ2-1; V: TRBV7-9; length: 15; DNA: TGTGCCAGCAGCTCAGGGACTAGCGGGTACAATGAGCAGTTCTTC; CDR3: CASSSGTSGYNEQFF
D: NA; size: NA; J: TRBJ2-5; V: TRBV7-3; length: 15; DNA: TGTGCCAGCAGCTTAACCGGGACTGTTCAAGAGACCCAGTACTTC; CDR3: CASSLTGTVQETQYF
D: TRBD1; size: NA; J: TRBJ2-4; V: TRBV7-2; length: 14; DNA: TGTGCCAGCAGCTTGCGACAGGGACAAAACATTCAGTACTTC; CDR3: CASSLRQGQNIQYF
D: NA; size: NA; J: TRBJ1-2; V: TRBV29-1; length: 12; DNA: TGCAGCGTTGTGAGGGAGAACTATGGCTACACCTTC; CDR3: CSVVRENYGYTF
D: NA; size: NA; J: TRBJ1-1; V: TRBV29-1; length: 14; DNA: TGCAGCGTTGCAGGGCAGCAAGGGATCACTGAAGCTTTCTTT; CDR3: CSVAGQQGITEAFF